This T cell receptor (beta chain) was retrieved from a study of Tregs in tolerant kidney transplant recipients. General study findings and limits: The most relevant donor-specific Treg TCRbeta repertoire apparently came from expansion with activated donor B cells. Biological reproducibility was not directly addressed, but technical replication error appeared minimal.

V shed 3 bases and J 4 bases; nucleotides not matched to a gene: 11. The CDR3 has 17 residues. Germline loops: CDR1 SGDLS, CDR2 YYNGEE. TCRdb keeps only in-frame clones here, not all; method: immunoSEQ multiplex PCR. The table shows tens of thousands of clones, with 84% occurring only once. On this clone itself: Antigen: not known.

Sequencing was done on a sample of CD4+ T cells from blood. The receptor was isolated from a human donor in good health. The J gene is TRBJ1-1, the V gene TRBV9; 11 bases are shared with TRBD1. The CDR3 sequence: CASSATLDRGRATEAFF. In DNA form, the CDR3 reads TGTGCCAGCAGCGCAACCCTGGACAGGGGGCGGGCCACTGAAGCTTTCTTT.